These 18 T cell receptor beta chains share one sample of origin, sequenced in a study of T cell responses to AZD1222 COVID-19 vaccine. Some clones are missing from TCRdb's copy, which holds only in-frame ones; the method was immunoSEQ multiplex PCR. The sample holds under 150,000 clones, approximately 88% seen once. Sequenced material: peripheral blood, taken on day 0 of AZD1222 vaccination. These receptors originate from an adult in good health.

The J gene is TRBJ2-2, the V gene TRBV6-4; possibly TRBD1 for D (6 bases). V lost 6 bases, J lost 0 bases, and 8 bases lay in between. Germline loops: CDR1 MRHNA, CDR2 SNTAGT. The CDR3 loop spans 14 amino acids. The CDR3 coding sequence is TGTGCCAGCAGAGGGACATCGAACACCGGGGAGCTGTTTTTT. Protein sequence: CASRGTSNTGELFF.

The V gene is TRBV19, the J gene TRBJ1-5, with 9 bases that match TRBD1. This CDR3 has 17 amino acids. Trimming removed 0 bases from V and 3 bases from J; junction bases left unmatched: 6. Germline V gene sequence: CDR1 LNHDA, CDR2 SQIVND (reference sequence). The CDR3 nucleotides are TGTGCCAGTAGTATAGATCTGAGGACAGGGGTCAATCAGCCCCAGCATTTT. This encodes CASSIDLRTGVNQPQHF.

V usage is TRBV28 and J usage is TRBJ1-1, with 7 bases lining up with TRBD1. With V trimmed by 2 bases and J by 8 bases, 2 bases remained unmatched. Per the germline V gene, CDR1 is MDHEN and CDR2 is SYDVKM. The CDR3 covers 12 residues. CDR3 DNA sequence: TGTGCCAGCAGTTTAAGGGACAGAGAAGCTTTCTTT. Translated: CASSLRDREAFF.

This chain links TRBV9 with TRBJ2-5; TRBD2 matches at 13 bases. This CDR3 contains 13 residues. CDR1 and CDR2 from the germline V gene are SGDLS and YYNGEE. J lost 14 bases, V lost 3 bases, and 7 bases had no gene match. Here the CDR3 reads CASSERLAGGIYF. The CDR3 coding sequence is TGTGCCAGCAGCGAGAGACTAGCGGGGGGAATCTACTTC. Drawing the rest from reference TRBV9 and TRBJ2-5, the complete variable domain is DSGVTQTPKHLITATGQRVTLRCSPRSGDLSVYWYQQSLDQGLQFLIQYYNGEERAKGNILERFSAQQFPDLHSELNLSSLELGDSALYFCASSERLAGGIYFGPGTRLLVL.

This chain joins TRBV7-2 and TRBJ2-4; 9 nucleotides line up with TRBD1. The CDR3 is 17 residues long. Germline CDR1 reads SGHTA; CDR2 reads FQGNSA. Trimming took 5 bases from V and 1 from J; bases not matched to a gene: 9. As DNA, the CDR3 is TGTGCCAGCAGCCCCCGTAGGACAGGGGATGCCAAAAACATTCAGTACTTC. It yields the protein CASSPRRTGDAKNIQYF.

V is TRBV5-1 and J is TRBJ2-7, with D unresolved. The V and J ends lost 0 bases and 0 bases respectively, with 7 bases between them. CDR3 length equals 14 residues. The germline V gene has CDR1 SGHRS and CDR2 YFSETQ. In DNA, the CDR3 is TGCGCCAGCAGCTTGGAATCAGTCTCCTACGAGCAGTACTTC. This sequence encodes CASSLESVSYEQYF.

The gene calls are TRBV11-3 and TRBJ2-2; D unresolved. CDR1 is SGHNT and CDR2 is YENEEA in the germline V gene. The CDR3 spans 15 residues. The ends were cut back, 5 bases at V and 0 bases at J, with 10 bases in the middle. In nucleotides, the CDR3 is TGTGCCAGCAGCCCGCCCTCCGCGAACACCGGGGAGCTGTTTTTT. Protein: CASSPPSANTGELFF.

This chain links TRBV5-1 with TRBJ1-1; no firm D call. CDR1 and CDR2 (germline): SGHRS, YFSETQ. Trimming removed 1 base from V and 4 bases from J, with 8 bases in between. This CDR3 is 13 amino acids long. The CDR3 nucleotides read TGCGCCAGCAGCTTGAGCCAGGCCACTGAAGCTTTCTTT. Its protein is CASSLSQATEAFF.

The V gene is TRBV3-1 (or the pseudogene TRBV3-2), the J gene TRBJ1-2, with D hard to call. The V gene lost 5 bases and the J gene lost 7 bases, with 17 bases spanning the gap. CDR1 is LGHDT and CDR2 is YNNKEL in the germline V gene (reference sequence). The CDR3 spans 14 residues. The CDR3, as DNA: TGTGCCAGCAGCATTAGTCCCCTCAAGGGTGGCTACACCTTC. This gives the protein CASSISPLKGGYTF.

This chain links TRBV5-1 with TRBJ2-2; no reliable D call. Germline lookup yields CDR1 SGHRS and CDR2 YFSETQ. The CDR3 spans 14 residues. Trimming stripped 1 base from V and 3 bases from J, with 7 bases between. The CDR3 is CASSLTADTGELFF. The DNA for the CDR3 is TGCGCCAGCAGCTTGACCGCCGACACCGGGGAGCTGTTTTTT.

This sequence joins TRBV5-6 and TRBJ1-4; D unresolved. Deletions cut 3 bases from V and 0 bases from J, with 12 bases between. This CDR3 region has 16 residues. The germline V gene has CDR1 SGHDT and CDR2 YYEEEE. For the CDR3, the DNA is TGTGCCAGCAGCTCATTGCGCCGGACAACTAATGAAAAACTGTTTTTT. The encoded protein is CASSSLRRTTNEKLFF. The full variable domain, in which reference TRBV5-6 and TRBJ1-4 provide the parts outside the CDR3, is DAGVTQSPTHLIKTRGQQVTLRCSPKSGHDTVSWYQQALGQGPQFIFQYYEEEERQRGNFPDRFSGHQFPNYSSELNVNALLLGDSALYLCASSSLRRTTNEKLFFGSGTQLSVL.

The chain carries TRBV3-1 (or the pseudogene TRBV3-2) and TRBJ2-5; a possible D gene is TRBD2 (7 bases). CDR3 length equals 14 residues. V was cut by 8 bases and J by 2 bases, with 15 bases left in between. Germline V CDR1 and CDR2: LGHDT, YNNKEL (reference sequence). CDR3 nucleotide sequence: TGTGCCAGCGCCCTTGCGGGGGCACAAGAGACCCAGTACTTC. This codes for CASALAGAQETQYF.

The chain carries TRBV4-1 and TRBJ1-6, with 7 bases lining up with TRBD1. From germline, CDR1 is MGHRA and CDR2 YSYEKL. Trimming at V came to 1 base and at J to 3 bases, leaving 12 bases not matched to a gene. The CDR3 runs 19 residues. CDR3 sequence reads: CASSQGSGQNAGYNSPLHF. The CDR3 region has the DNA TGCGCCAGCAGCCAAGGATCGGGACAGAACGCCGGCTATAATTCACCCCTCCACTTT.

The chain employs TRBV19 and TRBJ1-1; 7 bases align to TRBD1. Germline CDR1 reads LNHDA; CDR2 reads SQIVND (reference sequence). There are 14 residues in the CDR3. V lost 1 base and J lost 12; bases outside the gene matches: 11. The CDR3 sequence: CASSIALTGQGTFF. CDR3 DNA sequence: TGTGCCAGTAGTATAGCCTTGACAGGGCAAGGGACTTTCTTT. Supplemented by reference TRBV19 and TRBJ1-1, the full variable domain reads DGGITQSPKYLFRKEGQNVTLSCEQNLNHDAMYWYRQDPGQGLRLIYYSQIVNDFQKGDIAEGYSVSREKKESFPLTVTSAQKNPTAFYLCASSIALTGQGTFFGQGTRLTVV.

The genes are TRBV20-1 and TRBJ2-3; TRBD2 agrees at 11 bases. V gave up 3 bases and J gave up 5 bases; unmatched junction bases: 10. The CDR3 covers 16 residues. From germline, CDR1 is DFQATT and CDR2 SNEGSKA (reference sequence). CDR3: CSASGTSGGLVDTQYF. The CDR3 DNA reads as TGCAGTGCTAGTGGCACTAGCGGGGGATTAGTAGATACGCAGTATTTT.

The chain carries TRBV28 and TRBJ1-4; no reliable D call. Germline CDR1 MDHEN, CDR2 SYDVKM. Trimming took off 3 bases at V and 6 bases at J, with 8 bases between the two ends. CDR3 length equals 13 residues. The CDR3 DNA reads as TGTGCCAGCAGTTTCTCCCTTGATGAAAAACTGTTTTTT. Translation gives CASSFSLDEKLFF.

The rearrangement links TRBV18 to TRBJ1-1; D perhaps matches TRBD1 (5 bases). Trimming cost V 2 bases and J 5 bases, with 12 bases left between them. CDR3 length: 14 residues. Germline CDR1 reads KGHSH; CDR2 reads LQKENI. CDR3 in DNA: TGTGCCAGCTCACCATTTAGGGGAGGGACTGAAGCTTTCTTT. Translated: CASSPFRGGTEAFF. Using reference TRBV18 and TRBJ1-1 for the parts outside the CDR3, the full variable domain is NAGVMQNPRHLVRRRGQEARLRCSPMKGHSHVYWYRQLPEEGLKFMVYLQKENIIDESGMPKERFSAEFPKEGPSILRIQQVVRGDSAAYFCASSPFRGGTEAFFGQGTRLTVV.

The rearrangement joins TRBV25-1 to TRBJ1-3; D call uncertain. This CDR3 comprises 13 residues. The V gene's germline CDR1 is MGHDK and CDR2 SYGVNS. Trimming took 1 base from V and 8 from J, leaving 9 bases between them. CDR3 protein: CASSESLADTIYF. CDR3 nucleotide sequence: TGTGCCAGCAGTGAATCCCTCGCGGACACCATATATTTT. Drawing the rest from reference TRBV25-1 and TRBJ1-3, the complete variable domain is EADIYQTPRYLVIGTGKKITLECSQTMGHDKMYWYQQDPGMELHLIHYSYGVNSTEKGDLSSESTVSRIRTEHFPLTLESARPSHTSQYLCASSESLADTIYFGEGSWLTVV.